This section outlines one TCR beta chain sequence together with its context. These data come from a study of blood T cell repertoires in COVID-19. Study summary: The origin of the acute and convalescent COVID-19 samples was the United States, Italy and Spain. T cells, B-cell-depleted T cells, or PBMCs supplied cDNA or gDNA.

Under the authors' procedure: From reference gene primer amplification, estimates of nucleated cell counts were derived. Sequencing used immunoSEQ multiplex PCR; TCRdb keeps in-frame clones, though not all of them. That table supplies the V and J calls and clone size; D and trimming were determined from the DNA. Altogether 250,000 to 300,000 clones are present, 70% to 90% being singletons, with the ten largest covering more than 9.5%. Germline CDR1 SGHVS, CDR2 FQNEAQ. The J segment lost 3 bases and the V segment lost 1 base, leaving 5 bases of the junction unmatched. The CDR3 length is 15 residues. The clonotype comes from a woman between 65 and 79 years old with acute or convalescent COVID-19. This rearrangement joins TRBV7-8 to TRBJ2-7; 8 nucleotides match TRBD1. Sequenced: peripheral blood. The CDR3 region is CASSLGRDRGYEQYF. The CDR3 DNA reads as TGTGCCAGCAGCTTAGGTAGAGACAGGGGCTACGAGCAGTACTTC.